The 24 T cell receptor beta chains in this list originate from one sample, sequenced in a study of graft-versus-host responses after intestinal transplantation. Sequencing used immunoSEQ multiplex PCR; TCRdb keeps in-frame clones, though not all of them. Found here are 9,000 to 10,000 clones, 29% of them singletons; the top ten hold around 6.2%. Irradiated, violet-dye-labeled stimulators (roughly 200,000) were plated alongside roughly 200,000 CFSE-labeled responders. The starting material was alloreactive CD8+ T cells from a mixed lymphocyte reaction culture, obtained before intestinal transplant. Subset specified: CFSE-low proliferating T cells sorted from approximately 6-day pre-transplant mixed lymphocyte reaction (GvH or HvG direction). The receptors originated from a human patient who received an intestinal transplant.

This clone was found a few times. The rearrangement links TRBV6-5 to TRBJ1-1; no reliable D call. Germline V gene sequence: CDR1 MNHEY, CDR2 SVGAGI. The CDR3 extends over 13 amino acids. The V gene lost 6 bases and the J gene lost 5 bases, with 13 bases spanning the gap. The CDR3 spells CASRFAPGTEAFF. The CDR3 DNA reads TGTGCCAGCAGGTTCGCCCCGGGGACTGAAGCTTTCTTT.

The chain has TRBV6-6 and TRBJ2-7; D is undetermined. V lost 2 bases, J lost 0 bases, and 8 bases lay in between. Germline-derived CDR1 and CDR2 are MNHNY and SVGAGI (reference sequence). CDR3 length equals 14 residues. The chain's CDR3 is CASSYVRFSYEQYF. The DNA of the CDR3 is TGTGCCAGCAGTTACGTGAGGTTCTCCTACGAGCAGTACTTC.

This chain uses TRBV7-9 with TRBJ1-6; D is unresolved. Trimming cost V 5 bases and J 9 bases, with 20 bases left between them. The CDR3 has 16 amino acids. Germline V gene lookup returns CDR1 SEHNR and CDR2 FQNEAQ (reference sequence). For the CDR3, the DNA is TGTGCCAGCAGCCAAGTTGGCGGGCCGCTAGGTTCACCCCTCCACTTT. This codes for CASSQVGGPLGSPLHF.

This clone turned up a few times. The CDR3 coding sequence is TGTGCCAGGTTTCCCGGGACTATTAACACAGATACGCAGTATTTT. As protein: CARFPGTINTDTQYF. The gene calls are TRBV2 and TRBJ2-3; 7 nucleotides align to TRBD2. The CDR3 has 15 residues. The trim removed 9 bases at V and 2 bases at J, leaving 11 bases unmatched. Germline CDR1 SNHLY, CDR2 FYNNEI.

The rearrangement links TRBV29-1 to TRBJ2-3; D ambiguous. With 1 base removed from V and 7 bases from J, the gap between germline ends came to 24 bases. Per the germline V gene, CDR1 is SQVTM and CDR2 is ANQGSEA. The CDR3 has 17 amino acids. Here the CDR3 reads CSVEALDPLPLRYTQYF. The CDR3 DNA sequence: TGCAGCGTTGAAGCTTTGGATCCCCTACCACTAAGGTATACGCAGTATTTT.

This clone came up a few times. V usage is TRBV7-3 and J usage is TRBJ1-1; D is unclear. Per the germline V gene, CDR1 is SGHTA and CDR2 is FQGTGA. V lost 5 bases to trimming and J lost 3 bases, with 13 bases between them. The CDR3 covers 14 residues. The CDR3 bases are TGTGCCAGCAGCCCATCCGGGTCGGACACTGAAGCTTTCTTT. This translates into CASSPSGSDTEAFF.

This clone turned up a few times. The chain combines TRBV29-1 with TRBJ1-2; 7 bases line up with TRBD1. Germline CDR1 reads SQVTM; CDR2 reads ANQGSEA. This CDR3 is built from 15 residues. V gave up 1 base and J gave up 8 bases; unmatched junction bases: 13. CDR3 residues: CSVEGPEEVGGGYTF. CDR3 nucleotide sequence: TGCAGCGTTGAAGGACCCGAGGAGGTAGGGGGCGGCTACACCTTC.

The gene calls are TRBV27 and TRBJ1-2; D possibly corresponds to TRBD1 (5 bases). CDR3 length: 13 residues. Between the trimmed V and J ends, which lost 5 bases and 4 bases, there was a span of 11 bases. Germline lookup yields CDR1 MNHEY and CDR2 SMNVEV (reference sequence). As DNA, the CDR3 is TGTGCCAGCAGTCCTCAGGGTAGCTATGGCTACACCTTC. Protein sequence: CASSPQGSYGYTF.

The CDR3 here is CASSEANGGDETQYF. CDR3 DNA sequence: TGTGCCAGCAGTGAAGCTAACGGGGGGGATGAGACCCAGTACTTC. V is TRBV6-1 and J is TRBJ2-5, with TRBD2 identical over 8 bases. CDR1 and CDR2 (germline): MNHNS, SASEGT. CDR3 size: 15 residues. V trimming: 0 bases; J trimming: 5 bases; junction bases outside the gene matches: 5.

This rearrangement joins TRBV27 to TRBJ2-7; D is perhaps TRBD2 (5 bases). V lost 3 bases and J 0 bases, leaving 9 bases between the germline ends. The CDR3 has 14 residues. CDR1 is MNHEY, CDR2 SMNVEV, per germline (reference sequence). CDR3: CASSFIGVSYEQYF. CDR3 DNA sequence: TGTGCCAGCAGTTTTATCGGGGTCTCCTACGAGCAGTACTTC.

The CDR3 loop reads CASSVGFLLAGQETQYF. The CDR3 bases are TGTGCCAGCAGCGTCGGGTTCCTACTAGCGGGGCAAGAGACCCAGTACTTC. V and J are TRBV9 and TRBJ2-5; 10 nucleotides line up with TRBD2. Germline CDR1 and CDR2: SGDLS and YYNGEE. This CDR3 comprises 17 residues. The trim removed 2 bases at V and 2 bases at J, leaving 9 bases unmatched.

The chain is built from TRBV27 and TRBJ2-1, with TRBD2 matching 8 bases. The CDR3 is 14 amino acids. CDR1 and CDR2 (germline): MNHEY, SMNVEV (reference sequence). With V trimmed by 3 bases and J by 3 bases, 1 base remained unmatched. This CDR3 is CASSLRGDYNEQFF. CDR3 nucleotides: TGTGCCAGCAGTTTGCGGGGGGACTACAATGAGCAGTTCTTC.

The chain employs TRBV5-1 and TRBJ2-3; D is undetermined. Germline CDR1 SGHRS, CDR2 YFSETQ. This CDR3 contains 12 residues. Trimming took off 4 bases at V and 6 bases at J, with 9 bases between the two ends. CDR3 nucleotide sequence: TGCGCCAGCAGCCTAACCTATGATACGCAGTATTTT. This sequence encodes CASSLTYDTQYF.

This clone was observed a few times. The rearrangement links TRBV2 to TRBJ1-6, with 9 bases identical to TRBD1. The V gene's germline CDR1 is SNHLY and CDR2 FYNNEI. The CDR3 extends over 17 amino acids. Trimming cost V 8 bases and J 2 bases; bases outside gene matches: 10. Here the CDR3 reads CASLTHRGPAYNSPLHF. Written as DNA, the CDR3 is TGTGCCAGCTTAACCCACAGGGGGCCCGCCTATAATTCACCCCTCCACTTT.

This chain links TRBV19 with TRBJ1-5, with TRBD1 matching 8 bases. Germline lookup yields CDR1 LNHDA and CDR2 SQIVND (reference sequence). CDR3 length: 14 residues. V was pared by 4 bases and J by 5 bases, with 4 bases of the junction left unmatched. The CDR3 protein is CASSTPTGDQPQHF. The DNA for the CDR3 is TGTGCCAGTAGTACCCCGACAGGGGATCAGCCCCAGCATTTT.

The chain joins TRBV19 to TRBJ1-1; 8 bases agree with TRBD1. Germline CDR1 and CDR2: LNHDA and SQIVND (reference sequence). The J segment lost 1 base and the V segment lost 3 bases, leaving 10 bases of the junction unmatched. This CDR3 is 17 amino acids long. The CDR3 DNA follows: TGTGCCAGTAGTATCAACCCGACAGGGGAGAAGAACACTGAAGCTTTCTTT. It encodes CASSINPTGEKNTEAFF.

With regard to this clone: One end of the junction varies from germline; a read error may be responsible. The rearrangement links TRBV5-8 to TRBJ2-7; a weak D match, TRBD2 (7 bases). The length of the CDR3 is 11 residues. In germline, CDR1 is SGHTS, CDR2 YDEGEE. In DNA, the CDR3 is TGTGCCAGCAGCTTGGGCAGGGAGGGGGTCTTC. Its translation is CASSLGREGVF.

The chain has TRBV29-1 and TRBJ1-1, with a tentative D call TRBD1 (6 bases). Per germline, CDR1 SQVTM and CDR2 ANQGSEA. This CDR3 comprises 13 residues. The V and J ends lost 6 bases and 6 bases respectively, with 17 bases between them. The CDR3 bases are TGCAGCGTCCCGAGCCCAGGGGACCCTGAAGCTTTCTTT. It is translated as CSVPSPGDPEAFF.

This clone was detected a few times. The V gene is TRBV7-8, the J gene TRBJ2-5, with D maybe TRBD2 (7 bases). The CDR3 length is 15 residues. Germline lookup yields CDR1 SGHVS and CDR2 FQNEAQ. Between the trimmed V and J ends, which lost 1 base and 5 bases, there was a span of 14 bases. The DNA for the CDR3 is TGTGCCAGCAGCTTAGAGGGGGGGCAGGGGGAGACCCAGTACTTC. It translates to CASSLEGGQGETQYF.

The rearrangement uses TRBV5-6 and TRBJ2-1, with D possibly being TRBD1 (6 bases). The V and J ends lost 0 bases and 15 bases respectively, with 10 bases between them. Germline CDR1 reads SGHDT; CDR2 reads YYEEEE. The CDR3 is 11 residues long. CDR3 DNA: TGTGCCAGCAGCTTGGGACAGGTTAGGTTCTTC. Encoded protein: CASSLGQVRFF.

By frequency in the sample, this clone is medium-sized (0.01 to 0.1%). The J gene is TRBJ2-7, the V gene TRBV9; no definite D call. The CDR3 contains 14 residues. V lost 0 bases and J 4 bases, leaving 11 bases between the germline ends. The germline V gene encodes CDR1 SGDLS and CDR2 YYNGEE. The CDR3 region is CASSVGDAGYEQYF. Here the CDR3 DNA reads TGTGCCAGCAGCGTAGGCGACGCCGGGTACGAGCAGTACTTC.

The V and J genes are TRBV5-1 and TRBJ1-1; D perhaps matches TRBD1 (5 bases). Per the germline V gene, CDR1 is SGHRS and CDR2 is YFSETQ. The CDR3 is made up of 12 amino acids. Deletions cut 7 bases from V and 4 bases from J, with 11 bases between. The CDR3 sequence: CASAGGGTEAFF. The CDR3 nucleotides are TGCGCCAGCGCGGGGGGGGGCACTGAAGCTTTCTTT.

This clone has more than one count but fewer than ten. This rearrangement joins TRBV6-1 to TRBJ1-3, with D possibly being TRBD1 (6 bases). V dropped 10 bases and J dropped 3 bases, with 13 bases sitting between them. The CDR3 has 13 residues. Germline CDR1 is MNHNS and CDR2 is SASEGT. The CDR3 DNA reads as TGTGCCACCATAGGGGGGGTTGGAAACACCATATATTTT. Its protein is CATIGGVGNTIYF.

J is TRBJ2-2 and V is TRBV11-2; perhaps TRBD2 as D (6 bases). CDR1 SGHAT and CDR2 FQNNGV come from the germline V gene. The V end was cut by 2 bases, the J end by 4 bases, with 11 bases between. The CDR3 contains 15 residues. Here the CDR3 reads CASSLRGGLTGELFF. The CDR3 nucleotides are TGTGCCAGCAGCTTACGGGGAGGACTCACCGGGGAGCTGTTTTTT. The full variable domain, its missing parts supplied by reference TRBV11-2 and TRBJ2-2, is EAGVAQSPRYKIIEKRQSVAFWCNPISGHATLYWYQQILGQGPKLLIQFQNNGVVDDSQLPKDRFSAERLKGVDSTLKIQPAKLEDSAVYLCASSLRGGLTGELFFGEGSRLTVL.